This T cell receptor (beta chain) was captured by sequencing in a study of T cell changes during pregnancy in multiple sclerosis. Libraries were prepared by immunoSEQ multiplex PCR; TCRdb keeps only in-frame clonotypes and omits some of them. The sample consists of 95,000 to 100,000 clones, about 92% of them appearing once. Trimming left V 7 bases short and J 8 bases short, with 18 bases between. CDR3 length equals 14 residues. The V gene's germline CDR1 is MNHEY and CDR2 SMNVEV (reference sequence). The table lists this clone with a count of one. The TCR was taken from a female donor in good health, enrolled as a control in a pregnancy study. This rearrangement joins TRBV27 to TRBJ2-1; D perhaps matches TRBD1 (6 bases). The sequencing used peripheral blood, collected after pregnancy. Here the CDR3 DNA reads TGTGCCAGCATGGGCTGGTCAGGGGTGGATGAGCAGTTCTTC. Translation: CASMGWSGVDEQFF.